A single sample is the source of the 20 T cell receptor beta chains below, sequenced in a study of identical twins. TCRdb called the 5' RACE reads again in MiXCR, with one record for every CDR3 protein. The table records hundreds of thousands of distinct CDR3 sequences, around 12% of them present only once. These same records also appear under a second study, on yellow fever vaccine responses in identical twins.

The source material was CD8+ T cells sorted from blood. These receptors were taken from a woman under 30 in good health.

This clonotype was seen at least ten times. The genes are TRBV5-6 and TRBJ2-4; D unresolved. Germline V gene lookup returns CDR1 SGHDT and CDR2 YYEEEE. The CDR3 loop spans 12 amino acids. V was trimmed by 0 bases and J by 6 bases, leaving 4 bases between them. CDR3 bases: TGTGCCAGCAGCTTGGGGGGAAACATTCAGTACTTC. This gives the protein CASSLGGNIQYF.

The chain is built from TRBV9 and TRBJ2-3, with 8 bases aligning to TRBD2. The ends lost 3 bases at V and 4 bases at J; junction bases unmatched: 10. From germline, CDR1 is SGDLS and CDR2 YYNGEE. CDR3 length equals 16 residues. CDR3 bases: TGTGCCAGCAGCGCGCAACGGGGGGGCACCGCAGATACGCAGTATTTT. This codes for CASSAQRGGTADTQYF.

The chain employs TRBV4-1 and TRBJ2-2; 7 bases align to TRBD2. Trimming at V came to 6 bases and at J to 4 bases, leaving 5 bases not matched to a gene. Germline V gene data show CDR1 as MGHRA and CDR2 as YSYEKL. The CDR3 is 14 amino acids. The CDR3 sequence is CASRFREGTGELFF. DNA of the CDR3: TGCGCCAGCAGATTTAGGGAGGGCACCGGGGAGCTGTTTTTT.

This clonotype was picked up a small number of times. This chain joins TRBV4-1 and TRBJ2-7; D perhaps matches TRBD2 (6 bases). Trimming shortened V by 1 base and J by 1 base, and 8 bases separated the two germline ends. Germline V CDR1 and CDR2: MGHRA, YSYEKL. The CDR3 loop spans 14 amino acids. The CDR3: CASSQAGLSYEQYF. The CDR3 DNA is TGCGCCAGCAGCCAAGCGGGACTTTCCTACGAGCAGTACTTC.

This clonotype was seen a few times. The V gene is TRBV10-3, the J gene TRBJ2-3; no clear D gene. V gave up 4 bases and J gave up 5 bases, with 13 bases separating them. CDR1 is ENHRY, CDR2 SYGVKD, per germline. This CDR3 has 14 amino acids. The CDR3 DNA reads as TGTGCCATCAGTGGGCACCGCTCCGAAGATACGCAGTATTTT. This translates into CAISGHRSEDTQYF.

This chain links TRBV4-1 with TRBJ2-1, with D possibly TRBD1 on 6 matching bases. CDR3 length: 16 residues. V was shortened by 2 bases and J by 4 bases, with 15 bases between the two germline ends. Germline CDR1 and CDR2: MGHRA and YSYEKL. The CDR3 loop reads CASSQYRDTTYNEQFF. The CDR3 DNA reads as TGCGCCAGCAGCCAATACCGGGACACTACGTACAATGAGCAGTTCTTC.

The rearrangement uses TRBV28 and TRBJ2-7, with a weak D call TRBD1 (6 bases). CDR3 length equals 13 residues. V lost 7 bases to trimming and J lost 1 base, with 11 bases between them. CDR1 and CDR2 (germline): MDHEN, SYDVKM. CDR3 DNA: TGTGCCAGCACAGGGGTTGGGTCCTACGAGCAGTACTTC. Amino acid sequence: CASTGVGSYEQYF. The full variable domain, in which reference TRBV28 and TRBJ2-7 provide the parts outside the CDR3, is DVKVTQSSRYLVKRTGEKVFLECVQDMDHENMFWYRQDPGLGLRLIYFSYDVKMKEKGDIPEGYSVSREKKERFSLILESASTNQTSMYLCASTGVGSYEQYFGPGTRLTVT.

There are a few counts of this clonotype. The V gene is TRBV20-1, the J gene TRBJ2-3, with TRBD2 as a possible D gene (6 bases). Germline assignment: CDR1 DFQATT and CDR2 SNEGSKA (reference sequence). This CDR3 region has 16 residues. The germline V and J ends were trimmed by 3 bases and 2 bases, with 18 bases remaining between them. DNA for the CDR3: TGCAGTGCTAGGGACCCCGTGGGGGAGGTCACAGATACGCAGTATTTT. Residues: CSARDPVGEVTDTQYF.

V gene TRBV6-1 combines with J gene TRBJ2-1, with TRBD2 identical over 12 bases. CDR1 is MNHNS, CDR2 SASEGT, per germline. V dropped 5 bases and J dropped 8; count of bases not matched to a gene: 7. The CDR3 is made up of 15 amino acids. The CDR3 region is CASSQTSGRIYEQFF. CDR3 in DNA: TGTGCCAGCAGTCAAACTAGCGGGAGGATCTATGAGCAGTTCTTC.

This clonotype was seen a few times. This rearrangement joins TRBV3-1 to TRBJ2-1; 12 bases are a match to TRBD2. Germline trimming cut 2 bases from V and 8 bases from J; bases unmatched to any gene: 7. The CDR3 has 16 residues. Germline assignment: CDR1 LGHDT and CDR2 YNNKEL (reference sequence). In DNA form, the CDR3 reads TGTGCCAGCAGCCAATCCCCGACTAGCGGGAGAGATGAGCAGTTCTTC. Translation: CASSQSPTSGRDEQFF.

This clonotype has more than one count but fewer than ten. The rearrangement links TRBV24-1 to TRBJ1-5; D gene ambiguous. From germline, CDR1 is KGHDR and CDR2 SFDVKD. This CDR3 has 14 amino acids. V lost 10 bases, J lost 0 bases, and 12 bases lay in between. The CDR3 nucleotides are TGTGCCACTTCGGACTCGGATAGCAATCAGCCCCAGCATTTT. It translates to CATSDSDSNQPQHF.

This clonotype was counted only a few times. This sequence joins TRBV24-1 and TRBJ2-4, with 8 bases matching TRBD1. Unmatched junction bases numbered 11, after V lost 5 bases and J lost 3 bases. The CDR3 runs to 17 residues. Per the germline V gene, CDR1 is KGHDR and CDR2 is SFDVKD. CDR3 sequence (DNA): TGTGCCACCAGTGGCCCCGGGACAGGCGTCGGCAAAAACATTCAGTACTTC. Translating it yields CATSGPGTGVGKNIQYF.

The sample holds many counts of this clonotype. The CDR3 loop reads CASSLAPGANEQFF. The CDR3 DNA follows: TGTGCCAGCAGCTTAGCCCCCGGGGCTAATGAGCAGTTCTTC. The rearrangement uses TRBV7-9 and TRBJ2-1; either TRBD1 or TRBD2 may fit D (5 bases each). The CDR3 length is 14 residues. The ends were cut back, 0 bases at V and 7 bases at J, with 10 bases in the middle. Germline values: CDR1 SEHNR, CDR2 FQNEAQ (reference sequence).

This clonotype was found a few times. V and J are TRBV28 and TRBJ2-7, with unresolved D. The CDR3 has 13 amino acids. V lost 3 bases and J lost 5, with 11 bases in between. Germline V gene lookup returns CDR1 MDHEN and CDR2 SYDVKM. CDR3 DNA sequence: TGTGCCAGCAGTTTCGCCACTCGGAACGAGCAGTACGTC. Its translation: CASSFATRNEQYV.

This clonotype was recorded once. The V and J genes are TRBV29-1 and TRBJ2-2; D may be TRBD1 (5 bases). CDR3 length: 13 amino acids. Trimming took off 6 bases at V and 0 bases at J, with 8 bases between the two ends. The germline V gene encodes CDR1 SQVTM and CDR2 ANQGSEA. CDR3 amino acids: CSVRTTNTGELFF. CDR3 DNA sequence: TGCAGCGTACGGACAACGAACACCGGGGAGCTGTTTTTT.

This clonotype was seen ten or more times. This chain links TRBV4-1 with TRBJ1-4; 8 bases are shared with TRBD1. The germline V gene encodes CDR1 MGHRA and CDR2 YSYEKL. The ends lost 3 bases at V and 7 bases at J; junction bases unmatched: 7. The CDR3 spans 15 residues. The CDR3 here is CASSQGSGGREKLFF. In DNA form, the CDR3 reads TGCGCCAGCAGCCAGGGCTCAGGGGGCCGTGAAAAACTGTTTTTT.

This clonotype was found a few times. The chain combines TRBV3-1 with TRBJ2-1; TRBD1 agrees at 8 bases. The CDR3 has 15 residues. V gave up 8 bases and J gave up 8 bases; unmatched junction bases: 14. Germline CDR1 reads LGHDT; CDR2 reads YNNKEL (reference sequence). The CDR3 protein is CASRPARGPGDEQFF. The CDR3 bases are TGTGCCAGCCGACCTGCCAGGGGGCCTGGGGATGAGCAGTTCTTC.

This clonotype was detected a few times. The rearrangement uses TRBV28 and TRBJ2-3; D is possibly TRBD2 (6 bases). This CDR3 contains 18 residues. The ends were cut back, 3 bases at V and 4 bases at J, with 23 bases in the middle. Per germline, CDR1 MDHEN and CDR2 SYDVKM. In DNA, the CDR3 is TGTGCCAGCAGTTTGGTGTCGGGAGTTATGCCTAGGCCAGATACGCAGTATTTT. Its protein product is CASSLVSGVMPRPDTQYF.

This clonotype was observed at least ten times. The J gene is TRBJ2-2, the V gene TRBV13; perhaps TRBD2 as D (5 bases). Trimming took off 6 bases at V and 6 bases at J, with 11 bases between the two ends. In germline, CDR1 is PRHDT, CDR2 FYEKMQ (reference sequence). The CDR3 length is 13 residues. CDR3 region: CASSDGVPGELFF. The CDR3, as DNA: TGTGCCAGCAGTGACGGGGTCCCCGGGGAGCTGTTTTTT.

V and J are TRBV6-1 and TRBJ2-2, with 8 positions matching TRBD2. Germline lookup yields CDR1 MNHNS and CDR2 SASEGT. Trimming cost V 7 bases and J 5 bases; bases outside gene matches: 6. This CDR3 region has 14 residues. The CDR3 DNA sequence: TGTGCCAGCAATAGCGGGGATGGAACCGGGGAGCTGTTTTTT. It is translated as CASNSGDGTGELFF.